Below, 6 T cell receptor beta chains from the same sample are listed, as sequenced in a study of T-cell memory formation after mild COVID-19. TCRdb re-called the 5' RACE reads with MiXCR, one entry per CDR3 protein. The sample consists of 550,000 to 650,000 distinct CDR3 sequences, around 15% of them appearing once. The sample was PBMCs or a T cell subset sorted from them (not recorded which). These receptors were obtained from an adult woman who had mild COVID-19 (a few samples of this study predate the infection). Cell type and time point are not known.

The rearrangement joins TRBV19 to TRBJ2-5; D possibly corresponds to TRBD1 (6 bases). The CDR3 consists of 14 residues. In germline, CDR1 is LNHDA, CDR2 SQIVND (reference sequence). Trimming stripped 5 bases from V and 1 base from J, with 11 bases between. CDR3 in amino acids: CASSRTELQETQYF. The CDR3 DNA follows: TGTGCCAGTAGTCGGACAGAGCTCCAAGAGACCCAGTACTTC.

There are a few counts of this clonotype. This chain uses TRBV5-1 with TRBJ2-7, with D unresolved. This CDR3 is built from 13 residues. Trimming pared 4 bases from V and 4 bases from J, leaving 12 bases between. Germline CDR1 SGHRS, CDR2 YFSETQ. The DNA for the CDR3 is TGCGCCAGCAGCCCCGAGGTGCGGTACGAGCAGTACTTC. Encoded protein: CASSPEVRYEQYF.

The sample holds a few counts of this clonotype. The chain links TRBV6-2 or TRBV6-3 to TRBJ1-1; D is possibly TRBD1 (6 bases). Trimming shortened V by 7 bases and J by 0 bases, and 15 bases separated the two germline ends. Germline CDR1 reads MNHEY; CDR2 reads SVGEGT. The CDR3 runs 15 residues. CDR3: CASTSTGPMNTEAFF. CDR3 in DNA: TGTGCCAGCACCTCGACAGGACCTATGAACACTGAAGCTTTCTTT.

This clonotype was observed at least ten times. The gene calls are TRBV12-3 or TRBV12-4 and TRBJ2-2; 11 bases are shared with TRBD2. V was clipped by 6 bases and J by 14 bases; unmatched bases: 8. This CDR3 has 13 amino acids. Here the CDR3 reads CASSPSGGSDLFF. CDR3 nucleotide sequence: TGTGCCAGCAGCCCTAGCGGGGGGTCTGATCTGTTTTTT.

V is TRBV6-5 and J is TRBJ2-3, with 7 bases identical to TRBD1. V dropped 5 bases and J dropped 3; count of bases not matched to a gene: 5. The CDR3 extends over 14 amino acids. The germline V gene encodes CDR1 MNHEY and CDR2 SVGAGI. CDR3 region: CASSVQGYTDTQYF. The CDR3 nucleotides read TGTGCCAGCAGTGTACAGGGGTATACAGATACGCAGTATTTT.

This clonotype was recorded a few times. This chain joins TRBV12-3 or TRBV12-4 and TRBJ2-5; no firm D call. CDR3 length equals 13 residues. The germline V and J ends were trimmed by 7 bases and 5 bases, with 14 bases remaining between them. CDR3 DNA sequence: TGTGCCAGCACCAACCGGGTTGGGGAGACCCAGTACTTC. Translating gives CASTNRVGETQYF.